This section outlines one T cell receptor (beta chain) sequence together with its context. The data were taken from a study of radiotherapy plus CTLA-4 blockade in lung cancer. CDR1 SGHDT and CDR2 YYEEEE come from the germline V gene. CDR3 length: 16 amino acids. V lost 3 bases to trimming and J lost 4 bases, with 17 bases between them. Method: immunoSEQ multiplex PCR; TCRdb's copy keeps in-frame clones and lacks some. Of about 98,000 clones listed, about 90% are singletons. Sample: peripheral blood, taken from a patient treated with radiotherapy plus ipilimumab. The chain couples TRBV5-6 to TRBJ2-1; D is uncertain. This receptor was obtained from a human donor with non-small cell lung cancer that progressed on radiotherapy plus ipilimumab. This chain's CDR3 is CASSSRGDFRYNEQFF. CDR3 sequence (DNA): TGTGCCAGCAGCTCCCGCGGAGACTTTAGATACAATGAGCAGTTCTTC.